This T cell receptor beta chain is from a study of blood T cell repertoires in COVID-19. As for the study in general: COVID-19 samples from acute and convalescent phases originated in the United States, Italy and Spain. PBMCs, B-cell-depleted T cells, or T cells were the source of the cDNA or gDNA that made up the material.

Authors' data handling: Reference gene primers were amplified, and this amplification served to estimate nucleated cell counts. Profiling relied on immunoSEQ multiplex PCR, and the TCRdb table lists in-frame clones only, not all of them. The V and J calls and clone size come from that table; D and trimming were worked out from the DNA. The sample lists roughly 160,000 clones; roughly 91% were seen once. Sequencing was done on a sample of peripheral blood. The origin of this receptor is a man aged 45-60 years who had recovered from COVID-19.

CDR3 in amino acids: CASGLAYEQYF. The CDR3 DNA sequence: TGTGCCAGCGGCCTGGCCTACGAGCAGTACTTC. The V gene is TRBV6-5, the J gene TRBJ2-7; D gene uncertain. V gave up 8 bases and J gave up 2 bases, with 7 bases separating them. The CDR3 length is 11 residues. Germline CDR1 and CDR2: MNHEY and SVGAGI.